This T cell receptor (beta chain) was found in a study of blood T cell repertoires in COVID-19. Overall study context: Sample material is recorded as cDNA or gDNA derived from T cells, B-cell-depleted T cells, or PBMCs.

The CDR3 spans 14 residues. V gave up 6 bases and J gave up 4 bases; unmatched junction bases: 7. CDR1 and CDR2 (germline): LNHDA, SQIVND (reference sequence). Per the study methods: Cell counts per sample came from amplifying reference gene primers. Generated by immunoSEQ multiplex PCR, the TCRdb table keeps only in-frame clones and is missing some. V and J calls and clone size are those listed in that table; D and trimming were worked out from the DNA. Of about 70,000 clones in the sample, roughly 76% were seen once. Specimen: peripheral blood. The chain links TRBV19 to TRBJ1-2; TRBD1 aligns across 8 bases. The receptor was isolated from a woman in her 70s with acute or convalescent COVID-19. The CDR3 here is CASRPQDRAYGYTF. CDR3 bases: TGTGCCAGTAGACCTCAGGACAGGGCCTATGGCTACACCTTC.